Each of the 26 T cell receptor beta chains below was sequenced from the same sample in a study of shared clonotypes between healthy human individuals. Generated by immunoSEQ multiplex PCR, the TCRdb table keeps only in-frame clones and is missing some. The table records more than 550,000 clones, less than 95% of them present only once. Sequences were obtained from memory CD8+ T cells from PBMCs. Subset in this sample: CD45RO+ cells pooled with CCR7-negative TemRA cells. These receptors were collected from a man younger than 35 in good health. Some clones in this sample may be carry-over from other donors' samples.

The J gene is TRBJ2-1, the V gene TRBV11-2, with D maybe TRBD1 (6 bases). V was pared by 3 bases and J by 3 bases, with 12 bases between. The CDR3 length is 15 residues. Germline V CDR1 and CDR2: SGHAT, FQNNGV. The CDR3 sequence is CASSLGHSYYNEQFF. As DNA, the CDR3 is TGTGCCAGCAGCTTGGGACACAGCTACTACAATGAGCAGTTCTTC.

This clone was recorded once. The chain links TRBV9 to TRBJ2-5; D not resolved. This CDR3 spans 14 amino acids. The germline V gene encodes CDR1 SGDLS and CDR2 YYNGEE. Trimming stripped 2 bases from V and 5 bases from J, with 13 bases between. In DNA, the CDR3 is TGTGCCAGCAGCGTTGGGTCCACCTGGGAGACCCAGTACTTC. It specifies CASSVGSTWETQYF.

The rearrangement uses TRBV7-3 and TRBJ2-2; 7 bases line up with TRBD1. The CDR3 sequence is 17 residues long. V gave up 5 bases and J gave up 2 bases; unmatched junction bases: 11. In germline, CDR1 is SGHTA, CDR2 FQGTGA. CDR3 bases: TGTGCCAGCAGCACGTACGGGACAGAGCATAACACCGGGGAGCTGTTTTTT. Residues: CASSTYGTEHNTGELFF.

The V and J genes are TRBV7-6 and TRBJ1-1; maybe TRBD1 (5 bases). Germline CDR1 SGHVS, CDR2 FNYEAQ. CDR3 length: 16 residues. Trimming left V 5 bases short and J 1 base short, with 17 bases between. CDR3 residues: CASSPRVGRGNTEAFF. CDR3 coding DNA: TGTGCCAGCAGCCCGCGGGTGGGGCGGGGGAACACTGAAGCTTTCTTT.

This chain links TRBV2 with TRBJ2-7; the D gene is possibly TRBD1 (5 bases). With 2 bases removed from V and 3 bases from J, the gap between germline ends came to 20 bases. This CDR3 has 17 amino acids. Germline lookup yields CDR1 SNHLY and CDR2 FYNNEI. DNA for the CDR3: TGTGCCAGCAGTGAAATTGGGGATAGGGGCGGCCTCTACGAGCAGTACTTC. Its translation: CASSEIGDRGGLYEQYF.

The rearrangement links TRBV13 to TRBJ2-7, with D maybe TRBD1 (5 bases). Germline CDR1 is PRHDT and CDR2 is FYEKMQ (reference sequence). Trimming shortened V by 5 bases and J by 2 bases, and 19 bases separated the two germline ends. The CDR3 runs 16 residues. The CDR3 sequence is CASSPVGQGRPYEQYF. The DNA of the CDR3 is TGTGCCAGCAGCCCTGTGGGGCAGGGCCGTCCCTACGAGCAGTACTTC.

The chain links TRBV28 to TRBJ1-4; 7 bases match TRBD1. V lost 8 bases to trimming and J lost 6 bases; unmatched junction nucleotides: 6. The CDR3 is 13 amino acids. Germline CDR1 reads MDHEN; CDR2 reads SYDVKM. CDR3 region: CASQGQGDEKLFF. In DNA form, the CDR3 reads TGTGCCAGCCAGGGGCAGGGGGATGAAAAACTGTTTTTT.

This clone was seen only a few times. The J gene is TRBJ1-1, the V gene TRBV29-1, with D perhaps matching TRBD1 (5 bases). This CDR3 region has 12 residues. V gave up 7 bases and J gave up 1 base, with 10 bases separating them. Germline CDR1 reads SQVTM; CDR2 reads ANQGSEA. The CDR3 sequence is CSARTPNTEAFF. DNA of the CDR3: TGCAGCGCACGGACACCGAACACTGAAGCTTTCTTT.

The rearrangement joins TRBV9 to TRBJ2-4; unclear D gene. Looked up from germline, CDR1 is SGDLS and CDR2 is YYNGEE. The CDR3 sequence is 17 residues long. V was pared by 3 bases and J by 2 bases, with 18 bases between. The CDR3: CASSGRPNHTSKNIQYF. The DNA of the CDR3 is TGTGCCAGCAGCGGACGCCCCAACCACACCTCCAAAAACATTCAGTACTTC.

V is TRBV6-1 and J is TRBJ2-7, with 9 bases identical to TRBD2. The CDR3 contains 12 residues. J gave up 6 bases and V 11 bases, and 8 bases lay outside the gene matches. The germline V gene encodes CDR1 MNHNS and CDR2 SASEGT. The CDR3: CAVPGLAFEQYF. In DNA form, the CDR3 reads TGTGCCGTACCGGGACTAGCATTCGAGCAGTACTTC.

For this clone: Other nucleotide sequences from this sample produce the same CDR3. The CDR3 bases are TGTGCCAGCAGCTTGGCCCGCTATGAAGCTTTCTTT. Its translation: CASSLARYEAFF. V gene TRBV11-2 combines with J gene TRBJ1-1; D ambiguous. The CDR3 is made up of 12 amino acids. V lost 3 bases, J lost 7 bases, and 9 bases lay in between. CDR1 is SGHAT and CDR2 is FQNNGV in the germline V gene. Drawing the rest from reference TRBV11-2 and TRBJ1-1, the complete variable domain is EAGVAQSPRYKIIEKRQSVAFWCNPISGHATLYWYQQILGQGPKLLIQFQNNGVVDDSQLPKDRFSAERLKGVDSTLKIQPAKLEDSAVYLCASSLARYEAFFGQGTRLTVV.

The chain carries TRBV4-3 and TRBJ2-1, with TRBD2 identical over 7 bases. Germline V CDR1 and CDR2: LGHNA, YSLEER. CDR3 size: 18 residues. V shed 1 base and J 2 bases; nucleotides not matched to a gene: 11. CDR3 bases: TGCGCCAGCAGCCAAGCCCCACCCAATCTAGCGGCCTACAATGAGCAGTTCTTC. Its protein is CASSQAPPNLAAYNEQFF.

This sequence joins TRBV19 and TRBJ1-1; 7 bases fit TRBD1. This CDR3 comprises 15 residues. V gave up 4 bases and J gave up 0 bases; unmatched junction bases: 5. Germline V CDR1 and CDR2: LNHDA, SQIVND (reference sequence). The CDR3 DNA reads TGTGCCAGTAGTACGAACAGGGGAGTGAACACTGAAGCTTTCTTT. Translated: CASSTNRGVNTEAFF.

In its sample, this clone was seen once. The V gene is TRBV15, the J gene TRBJ1-5; perhaps TRBD1 as D (6 bases). This CDR3 is 18 amino acids long. The V gene's germline CDR1 is LNHNV and CDR2 YYDKDF (reference sequence). Trimming cost V 1 base and J 3 bases, with 19 bases left between them. The CDR3 loop is CATSRVLGGRSNNQPQHF. The CDR3 DNA reads as TGTGCCACCAGCAGAGTCCTTGGGGGCCGATCGAACAATCAGCCCCAGCATTTT.

This chain joins TRBV9 and TRBJ2-4; D is uncertain. V was shortened by 3 bases and J by 5 bases, with 12 bases between the two germline ends. Germline V gene lookup returns CDR1 SGDLS and CDR2 YYNGEE. The CDR3 length is 14 residues. This CDR3 is CASSAPGSENIQYF. Written as DNA, the CDR3 is TGTGCCAGCAGCGCCCCGGGTTCCGAAAACATTCAGTACTTC.

This chain uses TRBV5-1 with TRBJ2-5, with D unresolved. The J call is doubtful: the DNA matches TRBJ2-7 better. Germline loops: CDR1 SGHRS, CDR2 YFSETQ. The CDR3 loop spans 12 amino acids. The CDR3, as DNA: TGCGCCAGCAGTGTCAGCTCCTACGAGCAGTACTTC. Residues: CASSVSSYEQYF.

The J gene is TRBJ2-7, the V gene TRBV19, with D maybe TRBD1 (5 bases). The CDR3 is made up of 15 amino acids. The germline CDR1 and CDR2 sequences are LNHDA and SQIVND (reference sequence). With 6 bases removed from V and 3 bases from J, the gap between germline ends came to 18 bases. The CDR3, as DNA: TGTGCCAGTAGCGTGGTTGGGCTAGGGGACTACGAGCAGTACTTC. Translated, it gives CASSVVGLGDYEQYF.

The V and J genes are TRBV29-1 and TRBJ2-7, with 10 bases matching TRBD1. V lost 4 bases and J lost 2; bases outside the gene matches: 8. Germline V lookup: CDR1 SQVTM, CDR2 ANQGSEA. The CDR3 spans 15 residues. The CDR3 coding sequence is TGCAGCGTTGGAAATCCGGGACAGGGGCCCTACGAGCAGTACTTC. This codes for CSVGNPGQGPYEQYF.

The chain couples TRBV30 to TRBJ1-4; 7 bases fit TRBD1. The J segment lost 0 bases and the V segment lost 6 bases, leaving 13 bases of the junction unmatched. Germline V lookup: CDR1 GTSNPN, CDR2 SVGIG (reference sequence). CDR3 length: 17 amino acids. CDR3 amino acids: CACLIRDSPATNEKLFF. In nucleotides, the CDR3 is TGTGCCTGCCTAATCCGGGACAGTCCTGCAACTAATGAAAAACTGTTTTTT.

J is TRBJ1-2 and V is TRBV7-9; D is uncertain. V lost 0 bases to trimming and J lost 0 bases, with 11 bases between them. There are 16 residues in the CDR3. The germline CDR1 and CDR2 sequences are SEHNR and FQNEAQ (reference sequence). The CDR3 region is CASSLASGSTNYGYTF. CDR3 nucleotide sequence: TGTGCCAGCAGCTTAGCGTCGGGGAGTACTAACTATGGCTACACCTTC.

The rearrangement links TRBV14 to TRBJ2-7; D unresolved. Germline CDR1 reads SGHDN; CDR2 reads FVKESK. V dropped 1 base and J dropped 2 bases, with 9 bases sitting between them. There are 14 residues in the CDR3. The CDR3 sequence: CASSQGFSTYEQYF. The CDR3 region has the DNA TGTGCCAGCAGCCAAGGCTTTTCCACCTACGAGCAGTACTTC.

The V gene is TRBV19, the J gene TRBJ1-5; TRBD1 matches at 9 bases. Germline-derived CDR1 and CDR2 are LNHDA and SQIVND (reference sequence). The CDR3 totals 17 residues. With 5 bases clipped from V and 0 bases from J, the junction kept 8 bases outside the gene matches. The CDR3: CASSPRDRVYSNQPQHF. For the CDR3, the DNA is TGTGCCAGTAGTCCCCGGGACAGGGTGTATAGCAATCAGCCCCAGCATTTT.

The gene calls are TRBV10-3 and TRBJ2-7, with TRBD2 matching over 12 bases. This CDR3 has 16 residues. Germline V gene data show CDR1 as ENHRY and CDR2 as SYGVKD. With V trimmed by 2 bases and J by 4 bases, 6 bases remained unmatched. The CDR3 DNA sequence: TGTGCCATCAGTGAGCCCTGGACTAGCGGGGATTACGAGCAGTACTTC. Protein product: CAISEPWTSGDYEQYF.

The chain has TRBV9 and TRBJ2-7; D may be TRBD1 (6 bases). Germline V gene lookup returns CDR1 SGDLS and CDR2 YYNGEE. The CDR3 is 15 amino acids. Trimming left V 3 bases short and J 2 bases short, with 15 bases between. The CDR3 sequence is CASSDLQGPPYEQYF. CDR3 in DNA: TGTGCCAGCAGCGATCTGCAGGGGCCCCCCTACGAGCAGTACTTC.

The chain employs TRBV6-1 and TRBJ2-1; tentative D call: TRBD2 (6 bases). Germline lookup yields CDR1 MNHNS and CDR2 SASEGT. V was clipped by 6 bases and J by 5 bases, with 26 bases between them. This CDR3 spans 18 amino acids. The CDR3 spells CASSETILGTSRDNEQFF. The CDR3 nucleotides are TGTGCCAGCAGCGAAACTATCCTCGGGACTTCGAGGGACAATGAGCAGTTCTTC.

Points on this clone: Other DNA sequences in the same sample also yield this CDR3. The chain recombines TRBV7-2 with TRBJ1-2; D is undetermined. The germline V and J ends were trimmed by 5 bases and 4 bases, with 8 bases remaining between them. This CDR3 contains 12 residues. The germline gives CDR1 SGHTA, CDR2 FQGNSA. The CDR3 DNA is TGTGCCAGCAGCCGTCCCTCCTATGGCTACACCTTC. Its translation is CASSRPSYGYTF.